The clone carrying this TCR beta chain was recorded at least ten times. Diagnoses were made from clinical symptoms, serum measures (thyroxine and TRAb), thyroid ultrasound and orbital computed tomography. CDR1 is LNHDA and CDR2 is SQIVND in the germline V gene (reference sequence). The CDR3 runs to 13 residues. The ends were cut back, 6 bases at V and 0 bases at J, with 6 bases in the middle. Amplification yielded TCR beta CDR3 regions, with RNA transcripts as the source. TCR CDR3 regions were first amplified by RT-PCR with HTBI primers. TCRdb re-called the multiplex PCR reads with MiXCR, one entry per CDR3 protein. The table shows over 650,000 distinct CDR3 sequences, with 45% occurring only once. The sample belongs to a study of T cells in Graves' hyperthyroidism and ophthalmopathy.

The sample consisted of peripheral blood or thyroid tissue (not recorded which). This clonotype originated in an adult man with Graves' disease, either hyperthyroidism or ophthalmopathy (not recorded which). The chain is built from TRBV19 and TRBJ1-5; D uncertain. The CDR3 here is CASRTNSNQPQHF. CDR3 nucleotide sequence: TGTGCCAGTAGGACGAATAGCAATCAGCCCCAGCATTTT.